The sample holds many counts of the clone carrying this TCR beta chain. Its target is unknown. Germline CDR1 is SQVTM and CDR2 is ANQGSEA. CDR3 length equals 14 residues. J was trimmed by 4 bases and V by 5 bases; bases with no gene match: 10. The entry originates in a study of neurological immune-mediated disorders. On the study more broadly: In a group of 34 multiple sclerosis patients, approximately 31 had the relapsing-remitting type and 3 had the secondary progressive type. Notes on the study in general: One related-CDR3 cluster, found by phylogenetic grouping, held repertoires of 18 of 34 multiple sclerosis patients and is a possible signature.

The team produced cDNA through 5'RACE using 10-nucleotide random UMIs. The yield of each sequencing run was over 190 million TCR-beta sequences from 15-18 subjects. TCRdb reprocessed the 5' RACE reads with MiXCR, giving one entry per CDR3 protein. The sample includes roughly 90,000 distinct CDR3 sequences, 3% to 4.5% of them seen just once. The rearrangement links TRBV29-1 to TRBJ1-2; TRBD1 agrees at 7 bases. The sample comprised PBMCs. The source of this sequence is a woman aged 50 to 60 with multiple sclerosis. The CDR3 nucleotides read TGCAGCGTTCCACACTTGACAGGGCTCTATGGCTACACCTTC. Protein: CSVPHLTGLYGYTF.